These 17 T cell receptor beta chains share one sample of origin, sequenced in a study of sequential checkpoint blockade in melanoma. Indicated treatment: randomized to nivolumab then ipilimumab (arm A) or the reverse (arm B). Assay: immunoSEQ multiplex PCR; the TCRdb copy retains only in-frame clones and omits some. The sample yields 10,000 to 15,000 clones, about 71% seen once. The material was CD8+ T cells sorted from blood (inferred from file names), obtained from a patient given nivolumab and ipilimumab in sequence. These receptors were collected from a human donor with melanoma.

The chain combines TRBV4-2 with TRBJ2-5; 11 nucleotides line up with TRBD2. In germline, CDR1 is LGHNA, CDR2 YNFKEQ. The CDR3 has 16 amino acids. J lost 5 bases, V lost 1 base, and 6 bases had no gene match. The CDR3 DNA reads as TGTGCCAGCAGCCAAGTCCTTAGCGGGAGGGGGGAGACCCAGTACTTC. Amino acid sequence: CASSQVLSGRGETQYF.

V gene TRBV6-1 combines with J gene TRBJ2-1, with 8 bases fitting TRBD1. With 7 bases clipped from V and 6 bases from J, the junction kept 8 bases outside the gene matches. Germline V gives CDR1 MNHNS, CDR2 SASEGT. This CDR3 region has 14 residues. The CDR3 region is CASKDRGVVNEQFF. The CDR3 DNA follows: TGTGCCAGCAAAGACAGGGGAGTAGTCAATGAGCAGTTCTTC.

This sequence joins TRBV5-4 and TRBJ1-1, with D possibly matching TRBD1 (5 bases). This CDR3 has 14 residues. Trimming pared 0 bases from V and 1 base from J, leaving 7 bases between. The V gene's germline CDR1 is SGHNT and CDR2 YYREEE (reference sequence). DNA of the CDR3: TGTGCCAGCAGCTTGGAAGGGGCGAACACTGAAGCTTTCTTT. Translated: CASSLEGANTEAFF.

This chain connects TRBV7-6 to TRBJ2-3, with 15 positions matching TRBD2. CDR1 and CDR2 (germline): SGHVS, FNYEAQ. CDR3 size: 16 residues. The J segment lost 6 bases and the V segment lost 4 bases, leaving 5 bases of the junction unmatched. The chain's CDR3 is CASSSGTSGGMDTQYF. The CDR3 coding sequence is TGTGCCAGCAGCTCTGGGACTAGCGGGGGGATGGATACGCAGTATTTT.

The V and J genes are TRBV4-2 and TRBJ2-5; TRBD2 agrees at 12 bases. V shed 5 bases, J shed 3 bases, and the junction held 4 bases outside the gene matches. CDR3 length: 15 amino acids. The germline gives CDR1 LGHNA, CDR2 YNFKEQ. The CDR3 nucleotides are TGTGCCAGCAGCACTAGCGGGGGGCCGGAAGAGACCCAGTACTTC. Amino acids: CASSTSGGPEETQYF.

This chain connects TRBV28 to TRBJ1-1, with TRBD1 matching 7 bases. Germline V lookup: CDR1 MDHEN, CDR2 SYDVKM. The V gene end was trimmed by 6 bases and the J gene end by 1 base; junction bases not matched to a gene: 5. This CDR3 spans 14 amino acids. CDR3 loop: CASRVGQTNTEAFF. In DNA, the CDR3 is TGTGCCAGCAGGGTGGGACAGACGAACACTGAAGCTTTCTTT.

This rearrangement joins TRBV5-3 to TRBJ2-7; a possible D gene is TRBD2 (6 bases). TRBV5-3 is noted as an ORF with a role that remains uncertain. Trimming stripped 2 bases from V and 5 bases from J, with 14 bases between. The CDR3 runs 14 residues. DNA of the CDR3: TGTGCCAGAAGCTTACGTGGCGGCGGGAACGAGCAGTACTTC. Translating gives CARSLRGGGNEQYF.

The chain is built from TRBV7-5 and TRBJ2-5; the table assigns TRBD1, which was not confirmed against the DNA. The J call is doubtful: the DNA matches TRBJ2-7 better. TRBV7-5 is an annotated pseudogene. The CDR3 contains 13 residues. The CDR3 DNA sequence: TGTGCCAGCATCCCGGGGGACAGCTACGAGCAGTACTTC. Its translation is CASIPGDSYEQYF.

The chain uses TRBV4-1 and TRBJ2-5, with D unresolved. Trimming removed 1 base at V and 11 bases at J, with 8 bases between. Germline V lookup: CDR1 MGHRA, CDR2 YSYEKL. This CDR3 region has 11 residues. For the CDR3, the DNA is TGCGCCAGCAGCCAAGGAGAGAAGCAGTACTTC. Its protein product is CASSQGEKQYF.

This CDR3 is CASSVRGGELFF. CDR3 nucleotides: TGTGCCAGCAGCGTAAGGGGCGGGGAGCTGTTTTTT. The chain combines TRBV28 with TRBJ2-2; D is possibly TRBD1 (5 bases). Germline V gene sequence: CDR1 MDHEN, CDR2 SYDVKM. This CDR3 is built from 12 residues. Trimming stripped 6 bases from V and 7 bases from J, with 9 bases between. Based on the CDR3 plus reference TRBV28 and TRBJ2-2, the full variable domain is DVKVTQSSRYLVKRTGEKVFLECVQDMDHENMFWYRQDPGLGLRLIYFSYDVKMKEKGDIPEGYSVSREKKERFSLILESASTNQTSMYLCASSVRGGELFFGEGSRLTVL.

The chain is built from TRBV19 and TRBJ1-1; TRBD1 might be the D (5 bases). Germline lookup yields CDR1 LNHDA and CDR2 SQIVND (reference sequence). The V gene lost 6 bases and the J gene lost 0 bases, with 11 bases spanning the gap. The CDR3 is 14 amino acids. Here the CDR3 reads CASSRIQVNTEAFF. The CDR3 bases are TGTGCCAGTAGCCGGATACAGGTGAACACTGAAGCTTTCTTT.

The rearrangement links TRBV6-1 to TRBJ1-1; the match to TRBD1 covers 9 bases. CDR1 is MNHNS and CDR2 is SASEGT in the germline V gene. The CDR3 is 14 residues long. V was pared by 5 bases and J by 4 bases, with 5 bases of the junction left unmatched. The CDR3 loop reads CASSTTGGGTEAFF. CDR3 DNA sequence: TGTGCCAGCAGTACGACAGGGGGGGGCACTGAAGCTTTCTTT.

This clone was recorded only once. V gene TRBV27 combines with J gene TRBJ2-7; 7 bases match TRBD2. V gave up 2 bases and J gave up 1 base; unmatched junction bases: 5. There are 15 residues in the CDR3. Germline CDR1 and CDR2: MNHEY and SMNVEV (reference sequence). The CDR3 DNA sequence: TGTGCCAGCAGTTTAGGGACGGGAGGTTCCTACGAGCAGTACTTC. Protein product: CASSLGTGGSYEQYF.

The V call is TRBV7-9, the J call TRBJ2-1; the match to TRBD2 covers 7 bases. The CDR3 totals 16 residues. Germline CDR1 reads SEHNR; CDR2 reads FQNEAQ (reference sequence). J lost 5 bases, V lost 5 bases, and 12 bases had no gene match. In nucleotides, the CDR3 is TGTGCCAGCAGCCCCCGCCTGGGAGGGACTAACAATGAGCAGTTCTTC. Its protein product is CASSPRLGGTNNEQFF.

This chain's CDR3 is CASSLFQENEQFF. The CDR3 DNA is TGTGCCAGCAGTTTATTCCAGGAAAATGAGCAGTTCTTC. The J gene is TRBJ2-1, the V gene TRBV27; D ambiguous. Trimming pared 1 base from V and 7 bases from J, leaving 8 bases between. The CDR3 has 13 residues. Germline loops: CDR1 MNHEY, CDR2 SMNVEV (reference sequence).

V and J are TRBV4-3 and TRBJ2-5; 7 bases match TRBD2. The J call is in doubt because the DNA end fits TRBJ2-7 better. The CDR3 covers 16 residues. Germline lookup yields CDR1 LGHNA and CDR2 YSLEER. CDR3 amino acids: CASSQGLTGGSYEQYF. Written as DNA, the CDR3 is TGCGCCAGCAGCCAGGGTCTAACCGGGGGGTCCTACGAGCAGTACTTC.

The rearrangement links TRBV4-1 to TRBJ1-1; no firm D call. CDR3 size: 15 residues. Looked up from germline, CDR1 is MGHRA and CDR2 is YSYEKL. V lost 1 base, J lost 1 base, and 10 bases lay in between. CDR3 DNA sequence: TGCGCCAGCAGCCAAGTTGAGAGAACGAACACTGAAGCTTTCTTT. Translated, it gives CASSQVERTNTEAFF.